A single sample gave rise to the 25 T cell receptor beta chains below, sequenced in a study of T cells after yellow fever vaccination (dated by TCRdb to between 2018 and 2021). Receptor libraries were prepared by 5' RACE. Instrument used: Illumina HiSeq 2500. TCRdb took the public reads, trimmed them with fastp at Q25, ran MiXCR for clone calling and kept in-frame beta chains. Entries are consolidated by CDR3 protein sequence, retaining the most common genes and DNA. Counted in this sample were 500,000 to 650,000 distinct CDR3 sequences; 17% of them appeared once. The ten largest clones represent approximately 15% of the sample. The sample's treatment or condition label, decoded: live attenuated yellow fever vaccine strain. This specimen was PBMCs, taken 5 to 6 days after the first yellow fever vaccination. The receptors originated from a young man who received the YFV17D yellow fever vaccine.

This clonotype showed up many times. V and J are TRBV7-2 and TRBJ2-7; no reliable D call. The CDR3 runs to 15 residues. Germline V lookup: CDR1 SGHTA, CDR2 FQGNSA. The V and J ends lost 1 base and 5 bases respectively, with 15 bases between them. CDR3: CASSLGSGPWNEQYV. For the CDR3, the DNA is TGTGCCAGCAGCTTAGGGTCGGGCCCTTGGAACGAGCAGTACGTC.

The chain couples TRBV20-1 to TRBJ2-7, with D possibly called TRBD1 or TRBD2 (5 bases each). This CDR3 is built from 12 residues. Per the germline V gene, CDR1 is DFQATT and CDR2 is SNEGSKA (reference sequence). Trimming removed 5 bases from V and 5 bases from J, with 13 bases in between. CDR3 protein: CSAPGPLNEQYF. DNA of the CDR3: TGCAGTGCTCCGGGACCACTTAACGAGCAGTACTTC.

Many counts were recorded for this clonotype. The chain joins TRBV2 to TRBJ1-5; 7 bases map to TRBD1. Germline V CDR1 and CDR2: SNHLY, FYNNEI. This CDR3 is built from 15 residues. Trimming took 4 bases from V and 1 from J; bases not matched to a gene: 4. The chain's CDR3 is CASSAQGGSNQPQHF. The DNA of the CDR3 is TGTGCCAGCAGTGCGCAGGGGGGCAGCAATCAGCCCCAGCATTTT.

This clonotype has a count of ten or more. CDR3 protein: CASTRDGTFTEAFF. In nucleotides, the CDR3 is TGTGCCAGCACCCGGGACGGGACCTTCACTGAAGCTTTCTTT. This sequence joins TRBV7-9 and TRBJ1-1, with D tentatively TRBD1 (5 bases). CDR3 length equals 14 residues. V was clipped by 7 bases and J by 4 bases, with 16 bases between them. Per germline, CDR1 SEHNR and CDR2 FQNEAQ (reference sequence).

This clonotype was observed a few times. The chain is built from TRBV25-1 and TRBJ1-1, with 7 bases fitting TRBD1. Looked up from germline, CDR1 is MGHDK and CDR2 is SYGVNS. Unmatched junction bases numbered 3, after V lost 4 bases and J lost 1 base. The CDR3 spans 14 residues. The CDR3 spells CASSGDRANTEAFF. The CDR3 DNA sequence: TGTGCCAGCAGTGGAGACAGGGCGAACACTGAAGCTTTCTTT.

This clonotype was seen a handful of times. The chain employs TRBV6-5 and TRBJ2-7, with 8 bases fitting TRBD1. The V segment lost 8 bases and the J segment 3 bases; nucleotides outside the gene matches: 9. The CDR3 is made up of 14 amino acids. Germline V gives CDR1 MNHEY, CDR2 SVGAGI. The CDR3 spells CASSVVDRGYEQYF. CDR3 nucleotides: TGTGCCAGCTCGGTCGTCGACAGGGGCTACGAGCAGTACTTC.

This clonotype has a handful of counts. This chain links TRBV21-1 with TRBJ2-7. TRBV21-1 is noted as a pseudogene. CDR3 length: 13 residues. Here the CDR3 reads CASSKDGGYEQYV. The CDR3 DNA reads as TGTGCCAGCAGCAAAGATGGTGGTTACGAGCAGTACGTC.

This clonotype was seen a handful of times. This chain uses TRBV5-1 with TRBJ2-7; D gene ambiguous. V was pared by 2 bases and J by 6 bases, with 12 bases between. Germline V gene lookup returns CDR1 SGHRS and CDR2 YFSETQ. This CDR3 is built from 13 residues. CDR3: CASSFISLGEQYF. The DNA of the CDR3 is TGCGCCAGCAGCTTTATCAGCCTAGGCGAGCAGTACTTC.

This clonotype was observed at least ten times. The CDR3 here is CASAAPYGTSGTNEQFF. The CDR3 DNA reads TGTGCCAGCGCGGCACCATACGGGACTAGCGGCACCAATGAGCAGTTCTTC. The chain recombines TRBV7-9 with TRBJ2-1; 11 nucleotides agree with TRBD2. The CDR3 loop spans 17 amino acids. CDR1 SEHNR and CDR2 FQNEAQ come from the germline V gene (reference sequence). Unmatched junction bases numbered 15, after V lost 8 bases and J lost 6 bases.

CDR3: CASSSRRRDGYTF. DNA of the CDR3: TGTGCCAGCAGCTCCCGCCGGAGGGATGGCTACACCTTC. The rearrangement links TRBV7-3 to TRBJ1-2; D uncertain. V lost 4 bases, J lost 6 bases, and 12 bases lay in between. The CDR3 loop spans 13 amino acids. CDR1 is SGHTA, CDR2 FQGTGA, per germline. The variable domain in full, completed from reference TRBV7-3 and TRBJ1-2, reads GAGVSQTPSNKVTEKGKYVELRCDPISGHTALYWYRQSLGQGPEFLIYFQGTGAADDSGLPNDRFFAVRPEGSVSTLKIQRTERGDSAVYLCASSSRRRDGYTFGSGTRLTVV.

The chain joins TRBV24-1 to TRBJ2-6; D remains unclear. The CDR3 consists of 15 residues. Trimming stripped 4 bases from V and 0 bases from J, with 6 bases between. The germline gives CDR1 KGHDR, CDR2 SFDVKD. CDR3 in DNA: TGTGCCACCAGTGAAGCCCGCTCTGGGGCCAACGTCCTGACTTTC. Encoded protein: CATSEARSGANVLTF.

This clonotype was counted at least ten times. V is TRBV29-1 and J is TRBJ2-1; TRBD2 matches 7 bases. The germline gives CDR1 SQVTM, CDR2 ANQGSEA. The ends lost 4 bases at V and 0 bases at J; junction bases unmatched: 3. The length of the CDR3 is 14 residues. The CDR3 is CSVVSGVSYNEQFF. The CDR3 DNA is TGCAGCGTTGTAAGCGGGGTCTCCTACAATGAGCAGTTCTTC.

The genes are TRBV19 and TRBJ2-7, with D uncertain. CDR1 and CDR2 (germline): LNHDA, SQIVND (reference sequence). The CDR3 sequence is 15 residues long. V lost 5 bases to trimming and J lost 2 bases, with 16 bases between them. CDR3 amino acids: CASSVGPAWPYEQYV. The CDR3 coding sequence is TGTGCCAGTAGTGTAGGACCGGCATGGCCCTACGAGCAGTACGTC.

Only a few counts were recorded for this clonotype. V and J are TRBV10-3 and TRBJ1-6; no reliable D call. Trimming stripped 3 bases from V and 15 bases from J, with 12 bases between. CDR3 length: 12 amino acids. Germline CDR1 reads ENHRY; CDR2 reads SYGVKD. CDR3 nucleotides: TGTGCCATCAGTGACCGTGGAGCTAGCCTCCACTTT. Protein product: CAISDRGASLHF.

This chain links TRBV20-1 with TRBJ1-1, with D unclear. CDR1 and CDR2 (germline): DFQATT, SNEGSKA (reference sequence). This CDR3 spans 11 amino acids. Trimming cost V 1 base and J 9 bases, with 9 bases left between them. As DNA, the CDR3 is TGCAGTGCTAGAGTGGGTTACCAAGCTTTCTTT. It codes for CSARVGYQAFF.

The genes are TRBV14 and TRBJ2-2; D gene uncertain. Trimming removed 1 base from V and 0 bases from J, with 9 bases in between. The CDR3 runs to 16 residues. The germline V gene has CDR1 SGHDN and CDR2 FVKESK. This CDR3 is CASSQGLSSNTGELFF. As DNA, the CDR3 is TGTGCCAGCAGCCAAGGGTTGAGTTCGAACACCGGGGAGCTGTTTTTT.

A few counts support this clonotype. The chain combines TRBV18 with TRBJ1-1; 7 positions match TRBD1. The CDR3 is made up of 15 amino acids. The germline V gene encodes CDR1 KGHSH and CDR2 LQKENI. The trim removed 1 base at V and 6 bases at J, leaving 8 bases unmatched. The CDR3 here is CASSPLRGLVAEAFF. The DNA of the CDR3 is TGTGCCAGCTCACCACTTAGGGGGCTCGTCGCTGAAGCTTTCTTT.

This clonotype was found many times. J is TRBJ2-3 and V is TRBV7-9, with a possible D match to TRBD2 (6 bases). Germline CDR1 SEHNR, CDR2 FQNEAQ (reference sequence). The CDR3 covers 16 residues. Trimming cost V 5 bases and J 0 bases, with 15 bases left between them. CDR3 residues: CASSPRWGLSTDTQYF. CDR3 nucleotides: TGTGCCAGCAGCCCCAGATGGGGACTGAGCACAGATACGCAGTATTTT.

About this clonotype: The junction shows a germline mismatch at one end, possibly a read error. This chain links TRBV24-1 with TRBJ2-1, with 7 bases identical to TRBD1. This CDR3 is 14 amino acids long. Germline CDR1 KGHDR, CDR2 SFDVKD. The CDR3 is CPTSDSNTGDEQFF. The CDR3, as DNA: TGTCCCACCAGTGATTCCAATACAGGGGATGAGCAGTTCTTC.

This clonotype was seen only a few times. This rearrangement joins TRBV3-1 to TRBJ2-3; 10 nucleotides agree with TRBD2. The CDR3 runs 17 residues. Trimming cost V 0 bases and J 5 bases; bases outside gene matches: 8. The V gene's germline CDR1 is LGHDT and CDR2 YNNKEL (reference sequence). CDR3 sequence: CASSQDPIAGGEDTQYF. The DNA of the CDR3 is TGTGCCAGCAGCCAAGATCCTATAGCGGGGGGCGAAGATACGCAGTATTTT.

This clonotype appeared a few times. DNA for the CDR3: TGCAGTGCTAGAGCCCCCCGGGGACACGCTTTCGGCGGGGAGCTGTTTTTT. As protein: CSARAPRGHAFGGELFF. The V gene is TRBV20-1, the J gene TRBJ2-2; TRBD1 is a possible D gene (6 bases). Germline V gene lookup returns CDR1 DFQATT and CDR2 SNEGSKA (reference sequence). The CDR3 spans 17 residues. Trimming removed 1 base from V and 7 bases from J, with 22 bases in between.

J is TRBJ1-4 and V is TRBV7-2; no reliable D call. The CDR3 spans 16 residues. V was shortened by 4 bases and J by 0 bases, with 12 bases between the two germline ends. The germline CDR1 and CDR2 sequences are SGHTA and FQGNSA. The CDR3 protein is CASSSSRAATNEKLFF. The CDR3 DNA is TGTGCCAGCAGCTCTAGCCGAGCCGCAACTAATGAAAAACTGTTTTTT.

This clonotype occurred a few times. This rearrangement joins TRBV7-6 to TRBJ2-2; 13 bases are a match to TRBD2. J gave up 2 bases and V 8 bases, and 5 bases lay outside the gene matches. There are 16 residues in the CDR3. Germline V gives CDR1 SGHVS, CDR2 FNYEAQ. The CDR3 DNA reads TGTGCCAGCGGGGGACTAGCGGGGCAAAACACCGGGGAGCTGTTTTTT. This codes for CASGGLAGQNTGELFF.

This clonotype was detected ten times or more. The J gene is TRBJ1-2, the V gene TRBV7-9; 7 nucleotides line up with TRBD1. Germline values: CDR1 SEHNR, CDR2 FQNEAQ (reference sequence). V shed 0 bases and J 8 bases; nucleotides not matched to a gene: 6. CDR3 length equals 14 residues. CDR3 sequence reads: CASSLAGQPRGYTF. In DNA, the CDR3 is TGTGCCAGCAGCTTAGCGGGACAGCCGAGAGGCTACACCTTC.

This clonotype was observed a few times. The chain links TRBV9 to TRBJ2-4; D is uncertain. The V gene's germline CDR1 is SGDLS and CDR2 YYNGEE. Trimming removed 0 bases from V and 3 bases from J, with 10 bases in between. The CDR3 is 15 residues long. The DNA for the CDR3 is TGTGCCAGCAGCGTAGATAGATCGGGCAAAAACATTCAGTACTTC. Amino acids: CASSVDRSGKNIQYF.